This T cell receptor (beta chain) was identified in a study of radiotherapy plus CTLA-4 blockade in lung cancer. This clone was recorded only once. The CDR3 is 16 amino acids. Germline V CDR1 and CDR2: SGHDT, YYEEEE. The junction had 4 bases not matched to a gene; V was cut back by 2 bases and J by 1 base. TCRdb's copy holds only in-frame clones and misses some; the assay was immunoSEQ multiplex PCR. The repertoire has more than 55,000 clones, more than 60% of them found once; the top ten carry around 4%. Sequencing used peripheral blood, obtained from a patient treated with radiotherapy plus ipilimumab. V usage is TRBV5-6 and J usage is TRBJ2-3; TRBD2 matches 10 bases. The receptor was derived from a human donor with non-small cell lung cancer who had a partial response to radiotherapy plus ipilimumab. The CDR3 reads CASSFLAGGRTDTQYF. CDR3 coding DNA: TGTGCCAGCAGCTTTTTAGCGGGGGGCCGCACAGATACGCAGTATTTT.